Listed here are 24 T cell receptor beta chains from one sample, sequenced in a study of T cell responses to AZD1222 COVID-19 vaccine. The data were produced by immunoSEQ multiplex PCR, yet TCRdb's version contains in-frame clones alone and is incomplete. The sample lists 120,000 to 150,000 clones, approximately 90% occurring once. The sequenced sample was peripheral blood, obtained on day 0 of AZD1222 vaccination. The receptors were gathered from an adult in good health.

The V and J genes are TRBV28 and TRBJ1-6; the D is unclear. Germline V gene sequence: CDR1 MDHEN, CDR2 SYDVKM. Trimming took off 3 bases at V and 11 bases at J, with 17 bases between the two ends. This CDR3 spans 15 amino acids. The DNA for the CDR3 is TGTGCCAGCAGTTTCGACCGGGCCCCTAAGGCACCCCTCCACTTT. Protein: CASSFDRAPKAPLHF.

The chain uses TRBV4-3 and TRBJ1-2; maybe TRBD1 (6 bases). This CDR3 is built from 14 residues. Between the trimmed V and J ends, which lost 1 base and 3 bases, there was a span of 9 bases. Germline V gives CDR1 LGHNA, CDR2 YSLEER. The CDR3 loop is CASSQVGGDYGYTF. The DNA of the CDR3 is TGCGCCAGCAGCCAAGTTGGGGGCGACTATGGCTACACCTTC.

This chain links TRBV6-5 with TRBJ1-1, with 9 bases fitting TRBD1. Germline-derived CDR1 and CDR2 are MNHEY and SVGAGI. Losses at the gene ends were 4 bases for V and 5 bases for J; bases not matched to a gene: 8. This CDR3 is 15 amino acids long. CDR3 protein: CASSSFGTGKTEAFF. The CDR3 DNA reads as TGTGCCAGCAGTTCTTTCGGGACAGGGAAAACTGAAGCTTTCTTT.

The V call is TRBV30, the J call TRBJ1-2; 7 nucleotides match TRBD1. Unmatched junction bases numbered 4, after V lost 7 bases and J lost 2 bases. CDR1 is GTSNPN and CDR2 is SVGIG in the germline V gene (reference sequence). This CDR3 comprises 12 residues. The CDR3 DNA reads TGTGCCTACCAGACAGGGAACTATGGCTACACCTTC. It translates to CAYQTGNYGYTF. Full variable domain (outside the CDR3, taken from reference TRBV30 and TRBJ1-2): SQTIHQWPATLVQPVGSPLSLECTVEGTSNPNLYWYRQAAGRGLQLLFYSVGIGQISSEVPQNLSASRPQDRQFILSSKKLLLSDSGFYLCAYQTGNYGYTFGSGTRLTVV.

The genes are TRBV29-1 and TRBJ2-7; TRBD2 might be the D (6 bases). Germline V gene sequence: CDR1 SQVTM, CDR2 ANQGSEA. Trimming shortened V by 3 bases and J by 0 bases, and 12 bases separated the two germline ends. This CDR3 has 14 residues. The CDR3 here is CSVEGLADSYEQYF. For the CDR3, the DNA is TGCAGCGTTGAGGGTTTAGCGGACTCCTACGAGCAGTACTTC.

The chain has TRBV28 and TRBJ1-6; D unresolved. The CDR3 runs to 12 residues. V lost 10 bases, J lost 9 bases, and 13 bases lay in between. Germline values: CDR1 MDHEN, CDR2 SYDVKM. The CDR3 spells CATASTPSPLHF. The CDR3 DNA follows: TGTGCCACCGCAAGTACCCCTTCACCCCTCCACTTT.

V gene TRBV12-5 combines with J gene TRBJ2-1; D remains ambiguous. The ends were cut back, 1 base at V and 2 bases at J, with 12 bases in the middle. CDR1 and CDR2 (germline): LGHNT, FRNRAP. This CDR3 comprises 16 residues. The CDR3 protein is CASGLGQPGTYNEQFF. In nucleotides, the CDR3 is TGTGCTAGTGGTTTGGGCCAGCCTGGCACCTACAATGAGCAGTTCTTC.

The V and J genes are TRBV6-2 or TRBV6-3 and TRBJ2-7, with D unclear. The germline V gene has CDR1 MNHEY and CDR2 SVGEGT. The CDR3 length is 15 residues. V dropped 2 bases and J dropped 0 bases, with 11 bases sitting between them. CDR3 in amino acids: CASSYGTPRSYEQYF. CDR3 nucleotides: TGTGCCAGCAGTTACGGAACACCTCGCTCCTACGAGCAGTACTTC.

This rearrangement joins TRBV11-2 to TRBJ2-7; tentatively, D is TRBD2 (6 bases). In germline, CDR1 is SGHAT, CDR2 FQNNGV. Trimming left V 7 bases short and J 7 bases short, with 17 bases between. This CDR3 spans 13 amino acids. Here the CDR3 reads CASTRDGAGEQYF. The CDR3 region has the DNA TGTGCCAGCACCCGAGACGGGGCGGGGGAGCAGTACTTC. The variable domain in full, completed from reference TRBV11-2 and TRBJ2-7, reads EAGVAQSPRYKIIEKRQSVAFWCNPISGHATLYWYQQILGQGPKLLIQFQNNGVVDDSQLPKDRFSAERLKGVDSTLKIQPAKLEDSAVYLCASTRDGAGEQYFGPGTRLTVT.

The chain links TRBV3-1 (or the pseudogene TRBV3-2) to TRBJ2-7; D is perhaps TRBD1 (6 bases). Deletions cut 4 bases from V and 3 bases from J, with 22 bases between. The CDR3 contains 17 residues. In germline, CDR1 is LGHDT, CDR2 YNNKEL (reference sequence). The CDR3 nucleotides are TGTGCCAGCAGCCGAGGACATCTGGGACACTCCATCTACGAGCAGTACTTC. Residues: CASSRGHLGHSIYEQYF.

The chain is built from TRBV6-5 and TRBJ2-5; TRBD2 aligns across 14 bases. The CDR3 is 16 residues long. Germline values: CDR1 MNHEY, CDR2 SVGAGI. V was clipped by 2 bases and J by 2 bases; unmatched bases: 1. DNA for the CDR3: TGTGCCAGCAGTTACGGGACTAGCGGGAGTCAAGAGACCCAGTACTTC. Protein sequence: CASSYGTSGSQETQYF.

The CDR3 sequence is CATQPPWTSNTGELFF. Written as DNA, the CDR3 is TGTGCCACCCAGCCTCCCTGGACCTCGAACACCGGGGAGCTGTTTTTT. J is TRBJ2-2 and V is TRBV7-9, with D hard to call. The CDR3 has 16 residues. Germline V gene sequence: CDR1 SEHNR, CDR2 FQNEAQ (reference sequence). With 10 bases removed from V and 0 bases from J, the gap between germline ends came to 18 bases.

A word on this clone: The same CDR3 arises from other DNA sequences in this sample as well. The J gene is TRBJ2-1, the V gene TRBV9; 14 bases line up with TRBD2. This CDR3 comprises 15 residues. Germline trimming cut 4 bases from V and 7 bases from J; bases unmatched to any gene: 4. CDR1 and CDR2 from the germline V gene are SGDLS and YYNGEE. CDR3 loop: CASSPRTSGRNEQFF. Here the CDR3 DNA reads TGTGCCAGCAGCCCGAGGACTAGCGGGAGGAATGAGCAGTTCTTC.

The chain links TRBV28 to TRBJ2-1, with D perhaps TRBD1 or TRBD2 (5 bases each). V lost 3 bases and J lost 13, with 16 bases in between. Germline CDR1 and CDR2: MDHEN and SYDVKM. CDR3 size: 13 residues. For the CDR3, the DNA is TGTGCCAGCAGTTTGTCCGGGACCCACCTTCAGTTCTTC. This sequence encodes CASSLSGTHLQFF.

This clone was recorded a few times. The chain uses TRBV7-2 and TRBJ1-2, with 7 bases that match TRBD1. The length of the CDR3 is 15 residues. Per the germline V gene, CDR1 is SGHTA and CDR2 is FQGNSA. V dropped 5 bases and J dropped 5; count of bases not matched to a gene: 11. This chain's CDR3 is CASSQGAGGVYGYTF. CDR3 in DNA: TGTGCCAGCAGCCAAGGGGCAGGGGGGGTTTATGGCTACACCTTC.

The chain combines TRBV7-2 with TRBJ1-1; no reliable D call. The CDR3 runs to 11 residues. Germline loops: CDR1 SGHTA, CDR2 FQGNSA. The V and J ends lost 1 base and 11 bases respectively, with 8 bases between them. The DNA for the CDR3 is TGTGCCAGCAGCTTAGGAAGGAGGGCTTTCTTT. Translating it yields CASSLGRRAFF.

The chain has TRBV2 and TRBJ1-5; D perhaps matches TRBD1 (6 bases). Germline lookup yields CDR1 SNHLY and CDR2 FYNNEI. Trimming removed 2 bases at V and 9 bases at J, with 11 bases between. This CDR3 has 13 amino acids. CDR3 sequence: CASSERGAGPQHF. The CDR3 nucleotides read TGTGCCAGCAGTGAACGGGGGGCAGGGCCCCAGCATTTT. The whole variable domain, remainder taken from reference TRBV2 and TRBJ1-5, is EPEVTQTPSHQVTQMGQEVILRCVPISNHLYFYWYRQILGQKVEFLVSFYNNEISEKSEIFDDQFSVERPDGSNFTLKIRSTKLEDSAMYFCASSERGAGPQHFGDGTRLSIL.

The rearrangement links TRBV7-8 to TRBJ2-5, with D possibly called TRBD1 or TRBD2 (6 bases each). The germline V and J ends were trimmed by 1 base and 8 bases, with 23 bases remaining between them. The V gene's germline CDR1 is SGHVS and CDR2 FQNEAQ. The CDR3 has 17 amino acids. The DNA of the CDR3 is TGTGCCAGCAGCTTAGACGGGGGCGCAGGGGCGAGAAGTACCCAGTACTTC. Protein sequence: CASSLDGGAGARSTQYF.

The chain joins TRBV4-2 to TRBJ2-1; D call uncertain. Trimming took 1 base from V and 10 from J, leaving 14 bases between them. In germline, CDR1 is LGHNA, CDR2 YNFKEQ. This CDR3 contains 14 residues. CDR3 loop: CASSQVESIREQFF. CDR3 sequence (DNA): TGTGCCAGCAGCCAAGTCGAATCGATCAGGGAGCAGTTCTTC.

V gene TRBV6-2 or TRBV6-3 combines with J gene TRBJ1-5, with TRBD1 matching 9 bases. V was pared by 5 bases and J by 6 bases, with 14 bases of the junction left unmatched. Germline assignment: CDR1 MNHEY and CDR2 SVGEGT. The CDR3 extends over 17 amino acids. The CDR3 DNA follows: TGTGCCAGCAGTCGGAGGGGGGACAGGGACCCCGGTCAGCCCCAGCATTTT. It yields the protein CASSRRGDRDPGQPQHF.

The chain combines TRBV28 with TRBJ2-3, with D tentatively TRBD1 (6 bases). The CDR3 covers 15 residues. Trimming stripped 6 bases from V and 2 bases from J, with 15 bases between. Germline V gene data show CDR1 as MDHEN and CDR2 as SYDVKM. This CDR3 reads CASRIPDSSTDTQYF. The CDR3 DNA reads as TGTGCCAGCAGGATTCCGGACAGCTCCACAGATACGCAGTATTTT. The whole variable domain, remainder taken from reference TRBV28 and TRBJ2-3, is DVKVTQSSRYLVKRTGEKVFLECVQDMDHENMFWYRQDPGLGLRLIYFSYDVKMKEKGDIPEGYSVSREKKERFSLILESASTNQTSMYLCASRIPDSSTDTQYFGPGTRLTVL.

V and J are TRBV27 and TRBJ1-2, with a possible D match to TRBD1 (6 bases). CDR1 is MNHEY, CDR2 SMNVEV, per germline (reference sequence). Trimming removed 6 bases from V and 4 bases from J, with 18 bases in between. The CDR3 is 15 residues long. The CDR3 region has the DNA TGTGCCAGCAGATACTCGTCAGGGGCTATCTATGGCTACACCTTC. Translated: CASRYSSGAIYGYTF.

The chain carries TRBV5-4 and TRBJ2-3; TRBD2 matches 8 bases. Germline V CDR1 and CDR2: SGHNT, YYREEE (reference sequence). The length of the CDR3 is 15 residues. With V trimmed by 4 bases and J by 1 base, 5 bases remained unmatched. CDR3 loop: CASSLKLAGTDTQYF. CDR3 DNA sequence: TGTGCCAGCAGCCTAAAACTAGCGGGCACAGATACGCAGTATTTT.

The CDR3 nucleotides are TGTGCCAGCAGCGTAGTTGCGAACACTGAAGCTTTCTTT. Translated, it gives CASSVVANTEAFF. This chain uses TRBV9 with TRBJ1-1; D is uncertain. This CDR3 has 13 amino acids. Germline values: CDR1 SGDLS, CDR2 YYNGEE. V dropped 0 bases and J dropped 1 base, with 4 bases sitting between them.